These T cell receptor beta chains were read from a single sample in a study of beta chain features in type 1 diabetes. Libraries were prepared by immunoSEQ multiplex PCR; TCRdb keeps only in-frame clonotypes and omits some of them. The sample has under 55,000 clones; less than 55% are singletons. The sample was Tregs from blood. Every receptor here comes from a man aged 25-40 years with type 1 diabetes. The CDR3 runs from the conserved cysteine through the conserved F or W. D genes are given only for firm matches. Size is omitted from some rows. Given values are once, few, many or a class for expanded clones.

TRBV28	.	TRBJ1-5	.	CASSLPRDTLGNQPQHF	TGTGCCAGCAGTTTACCCCGGGACACTCTGGGGAATCAGCCCCAGCATTTT
TRBV18	.	TRBJ2-2	.	CASSPQKGANTGELFF	TGTGCCAGCTCACCACAAAAGGGAGCGAACACCGGGGAGCTGTTTTTT
TRBV28	few	TRBJ1-1	TRBD1	CASSSEGQGWTEAFF	TGTGCCAGCAGTTCAGAGGGACAGGGATGGACTGAAGCTTTCTTT
TRBV7-9	.	TRBJ2-3	TRBD2	CASSLGREGLYDTQYF	TGTGCCAGCAGCTTAGGGCGGGAGGGCCTTTACGATACGCAGTATTTT
TRBV4-3	few	TRBJ2-2	TRBD1	CASSRQTGANTGELFF	TGCGCCAGCAGCCGACAAACAGGGGCGAACACCGGGGAGCTGTTTTTT
TRBV29-1	.	TRBJ2-3	TRBD2	CSAGLAGLTDTQYF	TGCAGCGCTGGACTAGCGGGACTCACAGATACGCAGTATTTT
TRBV6-5	.	TRBJ1-6	TRBD1	CASSPGTGNGGPLHF	TGTGCCAGCAGCCCGGGGACAGGGAATGGAGGGCCCCTCCACTTT
TRBV7-2	.	TRBJ2-1	TRBD2	CASNLRAGAPNEQFF	TGTGCCAGCAACCTCCGAGCGGGAGCCCCCAATGAGCAGTTCTTC
TRBV6-4	.	TRBJ1-1	.	CASSVSIGQGAEAFF	TGTGCCAGCAGTGTCTCGATCGGGCAGGGCGCTGAAGCTTTCTTT
TRBV5-6	many	TRBJ2-1	.	CASSFTGTEQFF	TGTGCCAGCAGCTTTACCGGGACAGAGCAGTTCTTC
TRBV5-1	.	TRBJ2-7	TRBD1	CASSLALGTGAYEQYF	TGCGCCAGCAGCTTGGCTTTAGGGACAGGGGCTTACGAGCAGTACTTC
TRBV5-8	few	TRBJ2-2	TRBD1	CASSRDRGNGELFF	TGTGCCAGCAGCCGGGACAGGGGTAACGGGGAGCTGTTTTTT
TRBV6-5	.	TRBJ2-3	TRBD2	CASSRTSGRDTQYF	TGTGCCAGCAGTCGGACTAGCGGGAGAGATACGCAGTATTTT
TRBV7-2	.	TRBJ2-2	.	CASSLIGGGAGELFF	TGTGCCAGCAGCTTAATCGGTGGAGGGGCCGGGGAGCTGTTTTTT
TRBV30	.	TRBJ1-4	.	CAWSVFGSGQLFF	TGTGCCTGGAGTGTCTTTGGGTCGGGTCAACTGTTTTTT
TRBV7-9	few	TRBJ2-7	TRBD1	CASSYGTATYEQYF	TGTGCCAGCAGCTACGGGACAGCGACCTACGAGCAGTACTTC
TRBV7-6	once	TRBJ1-4	TRBD1	CASSLGQGTGPNEKLFF	TGTGCCAGCAGCTTAGGGCAGGGGACAGGGCCTAATGAAAAACTGTTTTTT
TRBV7-2	few	TRBJ2-3	TRBD1	CASTPRTGVDTQYF	TGTGCCAGCACGCCAAGGACAGGGGTAGATACGCAGTATTTT
TRBV30	few	TRBJ1-1	.	CAWSVLVNTEAFF	TGTGCCTGGAGTGTACTAGTGAACACTGAAGCTTTCTTT
TRBV10-3	few	TRBJ2-7	.	CAISDRGGGYEQYF	TGTGCCATCAGTGACAGGGGTGGAGGCTACGAGCAGTACTTC
TRBV21-1	few	TRBJ2-4	.	CASSKRTGEYF	TGTGCCAGCAGCAAAAGGACAGGGGAGTACTTC
TRBV2	.	TRBJ2-1	.	CASKPGESGEQFF	TGTGCCAGCAAGCCAGGGGAATCTGGTGAGCAGTTCTTC
TRBV5-4	.	TRBJ2-2	.	CASSYSGRNTGELFF	TGTGCCAGCAGCTATAGCGGCAGAAACACCGGGGAGCTGTTTTTT
TRBV7-9	.	TRBJ1-2	.	CASSSTRGANYGYTF	TGTGCCAGCAGCTCTACACGGGGGGCTAACTATGGCTACACCTTC
TRBV7-9	.	TRBJ2-7	.	CASSLIIRPYEQYF	TGTGCCAGCAGCTTAATAATCAGGCCATACGAGCAGTACTTC
TRBV7-9	few	TRBJ2-1	TRBD2	CASSPRGGSNEQFF	TGTGCCAGCAGCCCGCGCGGGGGGAGCAATGAGCAGTTCTTC
TRBV4-1	.	TRBJ2-1	.	CASSRSLGSSYNEQFF	TGCGCCAGCAGCCGTAGCTTAGGGAGCTCCTACAATGAGCAGTTCTTC
TRBV13	.	TRBJ2-2	.	CASSFTGSTWTGELFF	TGTGCCAGCAGCTTTACAGGATCGACATGGACCGGGGAGCTGTTTTTT
TRBV28	.	TRBJ2-5	.	CASSSNEFTQETQYF	TGTGCCAGCAGTTCCAACGAGTTTACCCAAGAGACCCAGTACTTC
TRBV27	few	TRBJ2-1	TRBD2	CASRGLAGLGYNEQFF	TGTGCCAGCAGGGGACTAGCGGGACTAGGCTACAATGAGCAGTTCTTC
TRBV29-1	few	TRBJ2-7	TRBD1	CSVEGPGQGLSYEQYF	TGCAGCGTTGAGGGACCGGGACAGGGACTTTCCTACGAGCAGTACTTC
TRBV6-1	few	TRBJ2-2	.	CATLESAFTGELFF	TGTGCCACCCTCGAAAGCGCCTTCACCGGGGAGCTGTTTTTT
TRBV2	.	TRBJ1-5	TRBD1	CASSAGVTGGSQPQHF	TGTGCCAGCAGTGCTGGTGTAACAGGGGGGAGTCAGCCCCAGCATTTT
TRBV7-9	.	TRBJ1-2	.	CASSHSTRGYGYTF	TGTGCCAGCAGCCACAGTACCCGGGGCTATGGCTACACCTTC
TRBV18	.	TRBJ1-3	.	CASSPSGSHSGNTIYF	TGTGCCAGCTCACCATCCGGGTCCCACTCTGGAAACACCATATATTTT
TRBV7-2	.	TRBJ2-1	TRBD2	CASSPTSGSRNEQFF	TGTGCCAGCAGCCCGACAAGCGGGAGCCGGAATGAGCAGTTCTTC
TRBV5-1	.	TRBJ2-2	TRBD1	CASSTGQGAVRELFF	TGCGCCAGCAGCACCGGACAGGGGGCAGTGAGGGAGCTGTTTTTT
TRBV4-1	.	TRBJ1-2	.	CASSPRENYGYTF	TGCGCCAGCAGCCCCAGGGAAAACTATGGCTACACCTTC
TRBV28	.	TRBJ2-5	.	CASSMGGNQETQYF	TGTGCCAGCTCCATGGGGGGTAACCAAGAGACCCAGTACTTC
TRBV18	few	TRBJ2-3	.	CASSQGTDTQYF	TGTGCCAGCTCGCAGGGGACAGATACGCAGTATTTT
TRBV5-1	few	TRBJ2-1	.	CASSSDGSYNEQFF	TGCGCCAGCAGCTCCGACGGGTCCTACAATGAGCAGTTCTTC
TRBV14	.	TRBJ2-1	TRBD2	CASSPLGAGEGHEQFF	TGTGCCAGCAGCCCTCTGGGTGCGGGGGAGGGCCATGAGCAGTTCTTC
TRBV11-2	.	TRBJ1-5	TRBD1	CASSLGQQNQPQHF	TGTGCCAGCAGCCTGGGACAGCAAAATCAGCCCCAGCATTTT
TRBV4-3	medium-sized	TRBJ1-1	.	CASSQDRNTEAFF	TGCGCCAGCAGCCAAGACCGGAACACTGAAGCTTTCTTT
TRBV29-1	.	TRBJ1-1	.	CSAGRQGNAEAFF	TGCAGCGCGGGACGGCAGGGGAACGCTGAAGCTTTCTTT
TRBV5-4	.	TRBJ2-5	.	CASSQWTVEETQYF	TGTGCCAGCAGCCAGTGGACAGTCGAAGAGACCCAGTACTTC
TRBV7-2	.	TRBJ2-1	TRBD2	CASSLGGTRYNEQFF	TGTGCCAGCAGCTTAGGGGGGACTAGATACAATGAGCAGTTCTTC
TRBV6-1	.	TRBJ1-1	.	CASSEWSGSSNTEAFF	TGTGCCAGCAGTGAATGGTCAGGCTCTTCGAACACTGAAGCTTTCTTT
TRBV7-9	few	TRBJ1-4	TRBD1	CASSRRETGHEKLFF	TGTGCCAGCAGCCGCCGGGAGACAGGGCATGAAAAACTGTTTTTT
TRBV29-1	.	TRBJ1-1	.	CSSTTARRTEAFF	TGCAGCTCTACTACGGCCCGGCGCACTGAAGCTTTCTTT
TRBV28	once	TRBJ2-5	.	CASWSSDQETQYF	TGTGCCAGCTGGTCTAGCGACCAAGAGACCCAGTACTTC
TRBV5-1	.	TRBJ1-6	TRBD1	CASSTGQGDNSPLHF	TGCGCCAGCAGCACCGGACAGGGGGATAATTCACCCCTCCACTTT
TRBV18	.	TRBJ2-2	TRBD1	CASSPWGQGNSGELFF	TGTGCCAGCTCACCGTGGGGACAGGGGAATTCCGGGGAGCTGTTTTTT
TRBV10-3	.	TRBJ2-7	TRBD1	CAISGGQKYEQYF	TGTGCCATCAGTGGGGGACAGAAATACGAGCAGTACTTC